This TCR beta chain was recovered during a study of blood T cell repertoires in COVID-19. The V end lost 6 bases, the J end lost 10 bases, and 12 bases lay between the germline ends. Per the germline V gene, CDR1 is LNHDA and CDR2 is SQIVND (reference sequence). CDR3 size: 11 residues. This clone was seen only once. Data came from immunoSEQ multiplex PCR; TCRdb stores just in-frame clones and leaves some out. The table includes 150,000 to 200,000 clones, 80% to 85% detected once. This sequence originates from a woman aged 25 to 39 who had been exposed to COVID-19. J is TRBJ1-1 and V is TRBV19, with D perhaps TRBD1 (6 bases). What was sequenced was PBMCs or T cells enriched from blood (not recorded which). The CDR3 here is CASRTGVVAFF. In DNA form, the CDR3 reads TGTGCCAGTAGGACAGGTGTGGTAGCTTTCTTT.